These 7 T cell receptor beta chains came from one sample sequenced in a study of blood T cells in healthy people across ages. Next came a second PCR, run for about 6 to 11 cycles, which used a sample-barcoded 5' primer along with a J-beta primer mix. Each CDR3 protein is one row after TCRdb ran MiXCR on the 5' RACE reads. The sample lists 850,000 to 1,000,000 distinct CDR3 sequences; about 53% were seen once. The material sequenced was blood. The receptors come from a woman aged 60-75 years in good health.

The chain links TRBV20-1 to TRBJ1-1; 9 bases match TRBD1. This CDR3 region has 16 residues. The J segment lost 0 bases and the V segment lost 3 bases, leaving 8 bases of the junction unmatched. Germline V gene sequence: CDR1 DFQATT, CDR2 SNEGSKA (reference sequence). This CDR3 reads CSASRDRAPMNTEAFF. As DNA, the CDR3 is TGCAGTGCTAGCCGGGACAGGGCCCCCATGAACACTGAAGCTTTCTTT.

This clonotype was detected only a few times. The V call is TRBV15, the J call TRBJ2-3; either TRBD1 or TRBD2 may fit D (5 bases each). This CDR3 comprises 16 residues. The V end lost 0 bases, the J end lost 2 bases, and 12 bases lay between the germline ends. Germline V gene sequence: CDR1 LNHNV, CDR2 YYDKDF (reference sequence). The CDR3 is CATSRDYPGTTDTQYF. CDR3 sequence (DNA): TGTGCCACCAGCAGAGATTATCCGGGGACCACAGATACGCAGTATTTT.

This clonotype was recorded a few times. The chain recombines TRBV6-4 with TRBJ2-3; TRBD2 agrees at 10 bases. Germline loops: CDR1 MRHNA, CDR2 SNTAGT. The CDR3 length is 14 residues. Trimming took 4 bases from V and 7 from J; bases not matched to a gene: 5. The CDR3 loop is CASSASGRANTQYF. As DNA, the CDR3 is TGTGCCAGCAGTGCCAGCGGGAGGGCCAATACGCAGTATTTT.

This clonotype was observed a handful of times. This chain joins TRBV20-1 and TRBJ1-6; possibly TRBD1 for D (5 bases). Germline V gene sequence: CDR1 DFQATT, CDR2 SNEGSKA (reference sequence). V shed 6 bases and J shed 0 bases, with 9 bases lying between them. The CDR3 has 14 residues. CDR3 in amino acids: CSAREGSYNSPLHF. The CDR3 DNA reads as TGCAGTGCCAGGGAGGGCTCCTATAATTCACCCCTCCACTTT.

This chain uses TRBV27 with TRBJ2-1; 8 nucleotides line up with TRBD2. Germline CDR1 is MNHEY and CDR2 is SMNVEV (reference sequence). This CDR3 has 16 amino acids. V shed 6 bases, J shed 7 bases, and the junction held 14 bases outside the gene matches. The CDR3 DNA reads as TGTGCCAGCAGAAGCCCCGGGACTAGTCGGCGAAATGAGCAGTTCTTC. This encodes CASRSPGTSRRNEQFF.

Comment on this clonotype: This may be a read error, as it is one base from a much larger clone. The rearrangement joins TRBV3-1 to TRBJ2-3; 7 bases map to TRBD1. In germline, CDR1 is LGHDT, CDR2 YNNKEL (reference sequence). The CDR3 runs 15 residues. The CDR3 sequence: CASSPSTGFTETQYF. The DNA of the CDR3 is TGTGCCAGCAGCCCCTCGACAGGGTTCACAGAGACGCAGTATTTT.

This chain connects TRBV13 to TRBJ2-5; D ambiguous. CDR1 PRHDT and CDR2 FYEKMQ come from the germline V gene (reference sequence). This CDR3 comprises 14 residues. Between the trimmed V and J ends, which lost 1 base and 4 bases, there was a span of 10 bases. The CDR3 nucleotides read TGTGCCAGCAGCTTAGTCACGCCGGGAGAGACCCAGTACTTC. Translated: CASSLVTPGETQYF. Full variable domain (remainder filled in from reference TRBV13 and TRBJ2-5): AAGVIQSPRHLIKEKRETATLKCYPIPRHDTVYWYQQGPGQDPQFLISFYEKMQSDKGSIPDRFSAQQFSDYHSELNMSSLELGDSALYFCASSLVTPGETQYFGPGTRLLVL.